The entry that follows covers one TCR beta chain sequence. Its specificity is not known. This sample was taken from a study of shared clonotypes between healthy human individuals. This CDR3 comprises 17 residues. Trimming took 6 bases from V and 4 from J; bases not matched to a gene: 14. Germline values: CDR1 MNHEY, CDR2 SMNVEV (reference sequence). Each subset's genomic DNA was shared equally among a number of immunoSEQ plates. Produced via immunoSEQ multiplex PCR; TCRdb's table is partial and in-frame only. Of around 530,000 clones listed, around 78% are singletons. Study-level points and caveats: Clonotype sharing among donors was expected to depend on sequencing depth.

The sequencing input was PBMCs. V gene TRBV27 combines with J gene TRBJ2-3; TRBD2 matches 9 bases. This receptor was obtained from a woman between 40 and 55 years old in good health. Some clones in this sample may be carry-over from other donors' samples. The CDR3 bases are TGTGCCAGCAGGGGGCCTGGCGGGAGGGCCAGGGCAGATACGCAGTATTTT. It yields the protein CASRGPGGRARADTQYF.